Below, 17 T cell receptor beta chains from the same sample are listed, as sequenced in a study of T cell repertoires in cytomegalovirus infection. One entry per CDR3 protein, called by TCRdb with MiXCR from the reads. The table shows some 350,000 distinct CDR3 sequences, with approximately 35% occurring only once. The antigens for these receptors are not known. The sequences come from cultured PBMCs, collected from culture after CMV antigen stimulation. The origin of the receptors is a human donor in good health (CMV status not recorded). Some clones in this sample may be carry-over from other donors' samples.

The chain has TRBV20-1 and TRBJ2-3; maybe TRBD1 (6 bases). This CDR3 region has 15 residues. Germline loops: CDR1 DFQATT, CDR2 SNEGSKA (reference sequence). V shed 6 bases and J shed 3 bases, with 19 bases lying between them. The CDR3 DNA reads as TGCAGTGCCTCGGGACACACGGGATTGACAGATACGCAGTATTTT. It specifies CSASGHTGLTDTQYF.

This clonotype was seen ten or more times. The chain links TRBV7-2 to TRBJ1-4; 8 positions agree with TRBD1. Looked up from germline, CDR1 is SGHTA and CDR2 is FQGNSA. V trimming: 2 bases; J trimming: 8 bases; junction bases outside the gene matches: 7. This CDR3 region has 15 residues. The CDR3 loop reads CASSLNGQGIEKLFF. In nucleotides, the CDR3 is TGTGCCAGCAGCTTAAATGGACAGGGAATCGAAAAACTGTTTTTT.

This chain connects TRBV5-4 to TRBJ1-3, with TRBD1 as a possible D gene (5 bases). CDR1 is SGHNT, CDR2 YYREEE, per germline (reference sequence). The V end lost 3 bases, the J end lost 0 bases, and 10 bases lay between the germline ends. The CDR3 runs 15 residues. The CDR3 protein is CASSSTGHSGNTIYF. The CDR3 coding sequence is TGTGCCAGCAGCTCCACAGGCCACTCTGGAAACACCATATATTTT.

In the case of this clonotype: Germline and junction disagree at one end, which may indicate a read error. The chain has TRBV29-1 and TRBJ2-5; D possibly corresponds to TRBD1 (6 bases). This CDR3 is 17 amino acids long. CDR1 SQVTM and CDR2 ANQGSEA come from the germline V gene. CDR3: CSVETWVAGDIGETQYF. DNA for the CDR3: TGCAGTGTTGAAACATGGGTGGCAGGGGATATCGGAGAGACCCAGTACTTC.

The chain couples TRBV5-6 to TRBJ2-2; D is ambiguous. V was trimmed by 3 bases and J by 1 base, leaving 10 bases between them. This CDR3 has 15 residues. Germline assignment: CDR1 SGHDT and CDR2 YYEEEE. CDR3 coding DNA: TGTGCCAGCAGCTACTACGGAATGAACACCGGGGAGCTGTTTTTT. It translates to CASSYYGMNTGELFF. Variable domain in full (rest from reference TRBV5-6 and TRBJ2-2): DAGVTQSPTHLIKTRGQQVTLRCSPKSGHDTVSWYQQALGQGPQFIFQYYEEEERQRGNFPDRFSGHQFPNYSSELNVNALLLGDSALYLCASSYYGMNTGELFFGEGSRLTVL.

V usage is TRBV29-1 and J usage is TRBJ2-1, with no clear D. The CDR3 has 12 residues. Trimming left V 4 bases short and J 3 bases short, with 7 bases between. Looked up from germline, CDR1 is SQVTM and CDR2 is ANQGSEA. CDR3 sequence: CSVVRGYNEQFF. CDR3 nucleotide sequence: TGCAGCGTTGTACGTGGCTACAATGAGCAGTTCTTC.

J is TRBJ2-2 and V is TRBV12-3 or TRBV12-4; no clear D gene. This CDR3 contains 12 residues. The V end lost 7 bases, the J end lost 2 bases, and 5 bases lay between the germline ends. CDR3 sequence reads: CASKKNTGELFF. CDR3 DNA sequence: TGTGCCAGCAAAAAAAACACCGGGGAGCTGTTTTTT.

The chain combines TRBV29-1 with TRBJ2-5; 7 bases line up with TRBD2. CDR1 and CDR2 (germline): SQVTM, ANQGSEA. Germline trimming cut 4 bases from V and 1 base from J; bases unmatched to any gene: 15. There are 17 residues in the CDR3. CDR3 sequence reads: CSVAGQRAGRSQETQYF. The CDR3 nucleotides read TGCAGCGTTGCCGGTCAAAGAGCGGGACGATCCCAAGAGACCCAGTACTTC.

The DNA for the CDR3 is TGTGCCAGCAGATTAACCGGGACAGAAAAAAACATTCAGTACTTC. Residues: CASRLTGTEKNIQYF. V usage is TRBV12-3 or TRBV12-4 and J usage is TRBJ2-4, with TRBD1 matching 7 bases. This CDR3 has 15 amino acids. V trimming: 6 bases; J trimming: 4 bases; junction bases outside the gene matches: 9.

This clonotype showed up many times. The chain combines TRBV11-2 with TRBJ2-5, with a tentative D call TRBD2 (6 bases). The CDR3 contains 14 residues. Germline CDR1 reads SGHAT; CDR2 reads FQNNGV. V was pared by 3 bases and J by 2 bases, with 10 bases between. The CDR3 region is CASSFMGLQETQYF. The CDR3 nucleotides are TGTGCCAGCAGCTTCATGGGACTGCAAGAGACCCAGTACTTC.

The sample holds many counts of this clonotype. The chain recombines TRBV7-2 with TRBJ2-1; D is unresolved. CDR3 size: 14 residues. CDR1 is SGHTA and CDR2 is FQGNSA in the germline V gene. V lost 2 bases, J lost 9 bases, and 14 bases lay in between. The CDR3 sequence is CASSLMSRRTEQFF. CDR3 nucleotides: TGTGCCAGCAGCTTAATGAGTAGACGAACTGAGCAGTTCTTC. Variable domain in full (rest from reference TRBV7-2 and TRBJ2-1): GAGVSQSPSNKVTEKGKDVELRCDPISGHTALYWYRQSLGQGLEFLIYFQGNSAPDKSGLPSDRFSAERTGGSVSTLTIQRTQQEDSAVYLCASSLMSRRTEQFFGPGTRLTVL.

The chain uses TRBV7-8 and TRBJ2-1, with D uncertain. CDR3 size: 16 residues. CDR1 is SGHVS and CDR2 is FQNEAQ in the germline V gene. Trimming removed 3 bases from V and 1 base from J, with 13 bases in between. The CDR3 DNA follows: TGTGCCAGCAGCTTCCTGTCCTTGGGTTCCTACAATGAGCAGTTCTTC. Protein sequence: CASSFLSLGSYNEQFF.

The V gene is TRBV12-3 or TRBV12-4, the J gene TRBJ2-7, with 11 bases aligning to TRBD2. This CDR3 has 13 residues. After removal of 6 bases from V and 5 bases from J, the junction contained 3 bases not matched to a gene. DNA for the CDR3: TGTGCCAGCAGACTAGCGGGAGCCAACGAGCAGTACGTC. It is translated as CASRLAGANEQYV.

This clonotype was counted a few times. This CDR3 reads CASSQFGGRVNTGELFF. DNA of the CDR3: TGTGCCAGCAGCCAATTCGGCGGGAGGGTTAACACCGGGGAGCTGTTTTTT. This sequence joins TRBV14 and TRBJ2-2, with 9 bases lining up with TRBD2. This CDR3 region has 17 residues. V lost 2 bases, J lost 2 bases, and 6 bases stayed unmatched. Per the germline V gene, CDR1 is SGHDN and CDR2 is FVKESK.

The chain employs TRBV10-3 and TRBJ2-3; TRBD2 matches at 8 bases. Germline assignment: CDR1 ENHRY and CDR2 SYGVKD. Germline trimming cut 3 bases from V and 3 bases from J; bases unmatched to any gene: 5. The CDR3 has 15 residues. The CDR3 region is CAISDSASGTDTQYF. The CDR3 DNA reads TGTGCCATCAGTGACAGTGCTAGCGGGACAGATACGCAGTATTTT.

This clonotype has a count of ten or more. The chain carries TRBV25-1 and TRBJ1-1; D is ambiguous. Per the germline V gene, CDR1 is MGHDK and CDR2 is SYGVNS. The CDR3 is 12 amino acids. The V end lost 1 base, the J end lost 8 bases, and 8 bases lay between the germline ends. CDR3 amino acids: CASSEWGGEAFF. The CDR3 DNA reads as TGTGCCAGCAGTGAATGGGGAGGGGAAGCTTTCTTT.

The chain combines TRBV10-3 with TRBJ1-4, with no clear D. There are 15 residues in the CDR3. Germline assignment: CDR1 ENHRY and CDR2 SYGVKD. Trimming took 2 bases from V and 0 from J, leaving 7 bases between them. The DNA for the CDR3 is TGTGCCATCAGTGAGCAGACCGCAACTAATGAAAAACTGTTTTTT. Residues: CAISEQTATNEKLFF.